The clone carrying this T cell receptor beta chain was recorded once. Profiled with immunoSEQ multiplex PCR; TCRdb holds only in-frame clones, not every one. Of 84,000 or so clones in the sample, roughly 97% were seen once. This CDR3 has 13 residues. Germline-derived CDR1 and CDR2 are KGHSH and LQKENI. The V end was cut by 6 bases, the J end by 2 bases, with 10 bases between. The data are from a study of technical replicates of blood from a handful of donors. J is TRBJ2-5 and V is TRBV18, with D maybe TRBD1 (6 bases). Sequenced material: T cells isolated from PBMCs. This receptor was obtained from a human donor in good health. In DNA form, the CDR3 reads TGTGCCAGCTCGGTCGGACAGCAAGAGACCCAGTACTTC. This translates into CASSVGQQETQYF.